The 17 T cell receptor beta chains in this list originate from one sample, sequenced in a study of cytomegalovirus exposure and HLA in healthy donors. Vbeta (60) and Jbeta (13) primers were used in the PCR. TCRdb's copy holds only in-frame clones and misses some; the assay was immunoSEQ multiplex PCR. This sample has 150,000 to 200,000 clones, with 60% to 80% found just once. Sequenced sample: PBMCs. Receptors were obtained from a woman aged 50 to 65 in good health and CMV-seropositive.

The chain joins TRBV6-5 to TRBJ2-6; D perhaps matches TRBD2 (5 bases). Germline V lookup: CDR1 MNHEY, CDR2 SVGAGI. This CDR3 contains 15 residues. Trimming removed 1 base from V and 2 bases from J, with 6 bases in between. Here the CDR3 reads CASSYLGAGANVLTF. The CDR3 DNA reads TGTGCCAGCAGTTACTTGGGAGCTGGGGCCAACGTCCTGACTTTC.

The rearrangement uses TRBV7-2 and TRBJ1-5; D is ambiguous. CDR3 length equals 14 residues. Trimming took off 2 bases at V and 4 bases at J, with 9 bases between the two ends. The germline V gene encodes CDR1 SGHTA and CDR2 FQGNSA. CDR3 amino acids: CASSLLRENQPQHF. The CDR3 coding sequence is TGTGCCAGCAGCTTATTGCGGGAAAATCAGCCCCAGCATTTT.

The rearrangement uses TRBV5-6 and TRBJ2-7; D is possibly TRBD2 (5 bases). This CDR3 is 16 amino acids long. Trimming left V 4 bases short and J 1 base short, with 18 bases between. Germline values: CDR1 SGHDT, CDR2 YYEEEE. The CDR3 protein is CASSTWEWQLSYEQYF. The CDR3 DNA reads as TGTGCCAGCAGCACCTGGGAGTGGCAGCTTTCCTACGAGCAGTACTTC.

In this sample, this clone turned up once. This sequence joins TRBV9 and TRBJ2-2; TRBD2 is a possible D gene (5 bases). The germline V gene encodes CDR1 SGDLS and CDR2 YYNGEE. Trimming took 0 bases from V and 2 from J, leaving 14 bases between them. The CDR3 covers 17 residues. The CDR3 sequence: CASSVALAHPNTGELFF. The CDR3, as DNA: TGTGCCAGCAGCGTAGCTCTAGCCCACCCTAACACCGGGGAGCTGTTTTTT.

A few counts support this clone. V usage is TRBV6-5 and J usage is TRBJ2-7; 8 bases line up with TRBD1. V shed 1 base, J shed 7 bases, and the junction held 9 bases outside the gene matches. The germline CDR1 and CDR2 sequences are MNHEY and SVGAGI. The CDR3 contains 15 residues. The CDR3 DNA reads TGTGCCAGCAGTTACTATAGAGACAGGGGCCGTGAGCAGTACTTC. Its protein is CASSYYRDRGREQYF.

This clone occurred a few times. V usage is TRBV6-5 and J usage is TRBJ2-7; 11 bases line up with TRBD1. Germline-derived CDR1 and CDR2 are MNHEY and SVGAGI. CDR3 length equals 15 residues. J gave up 6 bases and V 4 bases, and 8 bases lay outside the gene matches. The CDR3 protein is CASSSKDRGPFEQYF. DNA for the CDR3: TGTGCCAGCAGTTCTAAGGACAGGGGGCCTTTCGAGCAGTACTTC.

This sequence joins TRBV30 and TRBJ2-2, with D possibly TRBD1 on 6 matching bases. Germline values: CDR1 GTSNPN, CDR2 SVGIG (reference sequence). This CDR3 spans 13 amino acids. Trimming pared 3 bases from V and 6 bases from J, leaving 11 bases between. The CDR3 DNA sequence: TGTGCCTGGAGCGGCTACAGGGCCGGGGAGCTGTTTTTT. It encodes CAWSGYRAGELFF.

This rearrangement joins TRBV6-6 to TRBJ1-5; D unclear. The length of the CDR3 is 12 residues. CDR1 MNHNY and CDR2 SVGAGI come from the germline V gene (reference sequence). Trimming shortened V by 6 bases and J by 5 bases, and 8 bases separated the two germline ends. The CDR3 coding sequence is TGTGCCAGCAGGGGCCCGGATCAGCCCCAGCATTTT. Translating gives CASRGPDQPQHF.

This sequence joins TRBV4-2 and TRBJ2-5, with TRBD2 matching over 9 bases. There are 16 residues in the CDR3. Trimming took 0 bases from V and 5 from J; bases not matched to a gene: 7. The germline CDR1 and CDR2 sequences are LGHNA and YNFKEQ. CDR3 sequence (DNA): TGTGCCAGCAGCCAAGAGATAGCGGGAGTCTGGGAGACCCAGTACTTC. It translates to CASSQEIAGVWETQYF.

J is TRBJ1-1 and V is TRBV4-1; D gene ambiguous. V lost 1 base and J 1 base, leaving 16 bases between the germline ends. Germline loops: CDR1 MGHRA, CDR2 YSYEKL. This CDR3 is 17 amino acids long. The CDR3 is CASSQVLAIPRNTEAFF. In DNA, the CDR3 is TGCGCCAGCAGCCAAGTTCTGGCAATCCCCAGGAACACTGAAGCTTTCTTT.

In this sample, this clone turned up once. The chain recombines TRBV27 with TRBJ1-3; D might be TRBD1 (5 bases). This CDR3 contains 17 residues. With 2 bases removed from V and 0 bases from J, the gap between germline ends came to 14 bases. CDR1 is MNHEY and CDR2 is SMNVEV in the germline V gene (reference sequence). DNA of the CDR3: TGTGCCAGCAGTTTAGGGGGGGGTCCCAGCTCTGGAAACACCATATATTTT. It yields the protein CASSLGGGPSSGNTIYF.

Remarks on this clone: At one boundary the junction diverges from the germline segment, which might be a read error. The chain joins TRBV7-7 to TRBJ1-1; possible D gene TRBD1, 5 bases. This CDR3 is 14 amino acids long. Looked up from germline, CDR1 is SSHAT and CDR2 is FNYEAQ (reference sequence). The CDR3 reads CASSYDSPSTEAFF. The DNA for the CDR3 is TGTGCTAGCAGCTATGACAGCCCCTCCACTGAAGCTTTCTTT. Drawing the rest from reference TRBV7-7 and TRBJ1-1, the complete variable domain is GAGVSQSPRYKVTKRGQDVTLRCDPISSHATLYWYQQALGQGPEFLTYFNYEAQPDKSGLPSDRFSAERPEGSISTLTIQRTEQRDSAMYRCASSYDSPSTEAFFGQGTRLTVV.

This rearrangement joins TRBV5-6 to TRBJ2-2, with TRBD1 as a possible D gene (6 bases). This CDR3 is 14 amino acids long. Germline V gene data show CDR1 as SGHDT and CDR2 as YYEEEE. Trimming removed 0 bases from V and 6 bases from J, with 9 bases in between. The CDR3 region is CASSLGGHAGELFF. The CDR3 DNA follows: TGTGCCAGCAGCTTGGGGGGGCACGCCGGGGAGCTGTTTTTT.

This clone was seen just once. V and J are TRBV7-6 and TRBJ2-2, with D uncertain. CDR1 SGHVS and CDR2 FNYEAQ come from the germline V gene. Deletions cut 1 base from V and 5 bases from J, with 5 bases between. The CDR3 sequence is 13 residues long. This chain's CDR3 is CASSLVQTGELFF. For the CDR3, the DNA is TGTGCCAGCAGCTTAGTACAGACCGGGGAGCTGTTTTTT.

The chain recombines TRBV14 with TRBJ1-1; unclear D gene. The germline V and J ends were trimmed by 3 bases and 0 bases, with 20 bases remaining between them. The CDR3 totals 18 residues. Germline V lookup: CDR1 SGHDN, CDR2 FVKESK. The CDR3 here is CASSHFIGGDLMNTEAFF. CDR3 coding DNA: TGTGCCAGCAGCCATTTCATTGGAGGAGACTTAATGAACACTGAAGCTTTCTTT.

This clone was found a few times. The chain uses TRBV5-1 and TRBJ2-7, with 8 nucleotides matching TRBD1. There are 14 residues in the CDR3. V was pared by 3 bases and J by 2 bases, with 4 bases of the junction left unmatched. Germline V gives CDR1 SGHRS, CDR2 YFSETQ. CDR3 loop: CASSSTGEAYEQYF. The CDR3 DNA reads as TGCGCCAGCAGCTCGACAGGGGAGGCCTACGAGCAGTACTTC.

V is TRBV25-1 and J is TRBJ2-2; 8 positions agree with TRBD1. The CDR3 has 15 amino acids. Germline loops: CDR1 MGHDK, CDR2 SYGVNS. J gave up 6 bases and V 6 bases, and 9 bases lay outside the gene matches. CDR3 protein: CASSARQGSAGELFF. CDR3 sequence (DNA): TGTGCCAGCAGCGCAAGACAGGGGAGCGCCGGGGAGCTGTTTTTT.